Sequencing of this T cell receptor beta chain was carried out in a study of TIL therapy for anti-PD-1-resistant metastatic lung cancer. Study-wide background: Patients had a median age of 54 years (range about 38-85).

Sequencing used immunoSEQ v3. Sequencing depth was about 2 million read pairs for survey level, 5-6 million for deep. Assay: immunoSEQ multiplex PCR; the TCRdb copy retains only in-frame clones and omits some. The sample shows 60,000 or so clones, about 69% of them seen only once. The CDR3 has 15 amino acids. J gave up 2 bases and V 2 bases, and 3 bases lay outside the gene matches. Per germline, CDR1 SGHTA and CDR2 FQGNSA. The study, taken as a whole, reports: Infused TIL clonotypes partially replaced the baseline blood repertoire, then decayed over months.

Time point: pre-treatment sample, taken before nivolumab and TIL therapy. Patients were adults with stage 4 NSCLC. As for this clone: Its cognate antigen is unknown.

Sequenced material: blood, taken at baseline. This TCR came from a person aged 25-85 years with non-small cell lung cancer. The V call is TRBV7-2, the J call TRBJ2-3; 8 bases agree with TRBD2. The CDR3 sequence: CASSLLAGITDTQYF. The CDR3 DNA is TGTGCCAGCAGCTTACTAGCGGGTATCACAGATACGCAGTATTTT.